Presented here are 28 T cell receptor beta chains from one specimen sequenced in a study of CD8 T cells in Susac syndrome. An input of about 0.5 to 1 ug of RNA was subjected to reverse transcription using random hexamers. MiXCR, run by TCRdb on the immunoSEQ multiplex PCR reads, gives a single entry per CDR3 protein. The sample has about 160,000 distinct CDR3 sequences; less than 95% are singletons. Material for sequencing was CD4+ T cells from PBMCs. The source is a human donor with multiple sclerosis.

V is TRBV24-1 and J is TRBJ2-5; TRBD1 matches at 9 bases. Germline V CDR1 and CDR2: KGHDR, SFDVKD. The CDR3 loop spans 13 amino acids. V lost 9 bases and J lost 5; bases outside the gene matches: 6. The CDR3 DNA reads TGTGCCACCTTTCGGGACAGGGATGAGACCCAGTACTTC. It is translated as CATFRDRDETQYF.

This chain uses TRBV7-9 with TRBJ2-3; 11 positions match TRBD2. This CDR3 comprises 18 residues. Germline V CDR1 and CDR2: SEHNR, FQNEAQ (reference sequence). J was trimmed by 0 bases and V by 2 bases; bases with no gene match: 7. Here the CDR3 reads CASSLPGTSGSSTDTQYF. The CDR3 DNA sequence: TGTGCCAGCAGCTTACCCGGGACTAGCGGATCTAGCACAGATACGCAGTATTTT.

J is TRBJ2-2 and V is TRBV7-9; D gene unclear. The germline V gene encodes CDR1 SEHNR and CDR2 FQNEAQ (reference sequence). V lost 2 bases to trimming and J lost 2 bases, with 6 bases between them. The CDR3 spans 14 residues. The DNA of the CDR3 is TGTGCCAGCAGCTTATTAGCTAACACCGGGGAGCTGTTTTTT. Amino acids: CASSLLANTGELFF.

The chain is built from TRBV23-1 and TRBJ1-1; D is ambiguous. TRBV23-1 is identified as an open reading frame with a role that is uncertain. CDR3 length: 16 amino acids. V lost 4 bases to trimming and J lost 0 bases, with 15 bases between them. DNA of the CDR3: TGCGCCAGCAGTCCTGGATTCGAACCATTGAACACTGAAGCTTTCTTT. Amino acids: CASSPGFEPLNTEAFF.

The V call is TRBV28, the J call TRBJ2-5; 7 bases match TRBD2. With V trimmed by 8 bases and J by 1 base, 7 bases remained unmatched. The germline gives CDR1 MDHEN, CDR2 SYDVKM. The CDR3 extends over 14 amino acids. The CDR3, as DNA: TGTGCCAGCTCTAGCGGAGGAAGCCAAGAGACCCAGTACTTC. This encodes CASSSGGSQETQYF.

V is TRBV12-3 or TRBV12-4 and J is TRBJ1-3; TRBD1 might be the D (5 bases). The length of the CDR3 is 13 residues. V lost 6 bases and J lost 3, with 9 bases in between. CDR3 nucleotides: TGTGCCAGCAGAGGGACGGGTGGAAACACCATATATTTT. Protein sequence: CASRGTGGNTIYF.

V gene TRBV7-9 combines with J gene TRBJ1-4; unclear D gene. The CDR3 is made up of 12 amino acids. The V gene lost 1 base and the J gene lost 8 bases, with 5 bases spanning the gap. Germline V gene lookup returns CDR1 SEHNR and CDR2 FQNEAQ (reference sequence). The CDR3, as DNA: TGTGCCAGCAGCTTAGTGACCGAAAAACTGTTTTTT. Translation gives CASSLVTEKLFF.

The chain links TRBV4-2 to TRBJ2-1; tentatively, D is TRBD1 or TRBD2 (5 bases each). Between the trimmed V and J ends, which lost 4 bases and 4 bases, there was a span of 17 bases. The germline V gene has CDR1 LGHNA and CDR2 YNFKEQ. CDR3 length: 16 amino acids. The CDR3 bases are TGTGCCAGCAGCCCGTCCGGGACCGAGGCGTACAATGAGCAGTTCTTC. It encodes CASSPSGTEAYNEQFF.

The rearrangement uses TRBV5-1 and TRBJ2-5, with a tentative D call TRBD1 (5 bases). The germline gives CDR1 SGHRS, CDR2 YFSETQ. V was cut by 0 bases and J by 3 bases, with 12 bases left in between. The CDR3 has 15 residues. The CDR3 region has the DNA TGCGCCAGCAGCTTGGGAGTCAGGGTGGAAGAGACCCAGTACTTC. Its protein product is CASSLGVRVEETQYF.

V gene TRBV3-1 combines with J gene TRBJ2-7; D is ambiguous. V lost 0 bases to trimming and J lost 0 bases, with 15 bases between them. The CDR3 contains 17 residues. Germline CDR1 reads LGHDT; CDR2 reads YNNKEL (reference sequence). CDR3 in amino acids: CASSQDLEASRSYEQYF. CDR3 nucleotide sequence: TGTGCCAGCAGCCAAGATCTCGAAGCATCTCGCTCCTACGAGCAGTACTTC.

This clonotype appeared once. The chain uses TRBV29-1 and TRBJ1-2; a weak D match, TRBD1 (5 bases). Germline V gene sequence: CDR1 SQVTM, CDR2 ANQGSEA. This CDR3 region has 11 residues. This chain's CDR3 is CNRPGHYGYTF. The CDR3 nucleotides read TGCAACAGACCAGGGCATTATGGCTACACCTTC.

The genes are TRBV6-5 and TRBJ2-1; a weak D match, TRBD2 (6 bases). Germline-derived CDR1 and CDR2 are MNHEY and SVGAGI. This CDR3 contains 14 residues. V lost 4 bases, J lost 4 bases, and 11 bases lay in between. The CDR3 reads CASSSPGEYNEQFF. The CDR3 DNA follows: TGTGCCAGCAGTTCGCCGGGAGAATACAATGAGCAGTTCTTC.

The CDR3 nucleotides are TGTGCCAGCAGGGGTGGGACTAAAACCTACAATGAGCAGTTCTTC. It is translated as CASRGGTKTYNEQFF. This chain uses TRBV2 with TRBJ2-1; 7 bases align to TRBD2. The CDR3 contains 15 residues. Germline CDR1 is SNHLY and CDR2 is FYNNEI. J was trimmed by 2 bases and V by 6 bases; bases with no gene match: 7.

The J gene is TRBJ1-1, the V gene TRBV3-1; TRBD1 might be the D (5 bases). Germline CDR1 and CDR2: LGHDT and YNNKEL (reference sequence). V gave up 1 base and J gave up 2 bases, with 14 bases separating them. The CDR3 covers 16 residues. CDR3 nucleotide sequence: TGTGCCAGCAGCCAAGCCTATGGGGGAATCAACACTGAAGCTTTCTTT. Translating it yields CASSQAYGGINTEAFF.

The chain links TRBV3-1 to TRBJ2-3; perhaps TRBD2 as D (5 bases). Germline V gene data show CDR1 as LGHDT and CDR2 as YNNKEL (reference sequence). Trimming pared 1 base from V and 2 bases from J, leaving 13 bases between. The CDR3 has 16 amino acids. In DNA, the CDR3 is TGTGCCAGCAGCCAAGGTACCAGGAGGAACACAGATACGCAGTATTTT. Its translation is CASSQGTRRNTDTQYF.

The chain joins TRBV29-1 to TRBJ2-1; 13 bases agree with TRBD2. The CDR3 covers 13 residues. The J segment lost 5 bases and the V segment lost 6 bases, leaving 1 base of the junction unmatched. CDR1 and CDR2 from the germline V gene are SQVTM and ANQGSEA. The CDR3 loop is CSVGLAGDNEQFF. CDR3 DNA sequence: TGCAGCGTCGGACTAGCGGGAGACAATGAGCAGTTCTTC.

The chain's CDR3 is CASSLLAGEYEQYF. CDR3 in DNA: TGCGCCAGCAGCTTACTAGCGGGAGAGTACGAGCAGTACTTC. The V and J genes are TRBV5-1 and TRBJ2-7; 11 positions agree with TRBD2. CDR1 is SGHRS and CDR2 is YFSETQ in the germline V gene. J lost 4 bases, V lost 2 bases, and 2 bases had no gene match. The CDR3 runs 14 residues.

The J gene is TRBJ2-2, the V gene TRBV4-3, with D possibly TRBD2 on 6 matching bases. The V end lost 4 bases, the J end lost 4 bases, and 10 bases lay between the germline ends. CDR1 and CDR2 from the germline V gene are LGHNA and YSLEER. This CDR3 comprises 14 residues. For the CDR3, the DNA is TGCGCCAGCAGCCCCCAAGCGGGCACCGGGGAGCTGTTTTTT. Protein: CASSPQAGTGELFF.

In regard to this clonotype: The junction and the germline gene differ at one end; a read error may be behind it. As DNA, the CDR3 is TGTGCCGGGAGCCCTGGGACCGGGAGGAATCAGCCCCAGCATTTT. Translation gives CAGSPGTGRNQPQHF. The chain uses TRBV30 and TRBJ1-5, with a tentative D call TRBD1 (5 bases). CDR3 size: 15 residues. In germline, CDR1 is GTSNPN, CDR2 SVGIG (reference sequence).

The chain couples TRBV30 to TRBJ2-3, with D hard to call. This CDR3 contains 14 residues. Germline CDR1 and CDR2: GTSNPN and SVGIG (reference sequence). V shed 0 bases and J shed 8 bases, with 15 bases lying between them. This chain's CDR3 is CAWSVTVQGSTQYF. The CDR3 DNA sequence: TGTGCCTGGAGTGTAACGGTGCAAGGATCTACGCAGTATTTT.

V gene TRBV7-9 combines with J gene TRBJ1-3; D is ambiguous. V was shortened by 5 bases and J by 0 bases, with 14 bases between the two germline ends. This CDR3 region has 16 residues. Germline V gene sequence: CDR1 SEHNR, CDR2 FQNEAQ (reference sequence). The DNA of the CDR3 is TGTGCCAGCAGCCCAGACCTGGGGAGCTCTGGAAACACCATATATTTT. This translates into CASSPDLGSSGNTIYF.

The chain recombines TRBV14 with TRBJ2-3; D remains unclear. V was shortened by 3 bases and J by 4 bases, with 8 bases between the two germline ends. Per germline, CDR1 SGHDN and CDR2 FVKESK. The CDR3 sequence is 13 residues long. CDR3 sequence reads: CASSQEWADTQYF. CDR3 sequence (DNA): TGTGCCAGCAGCCAGGAGTGGGCAGATACGCAGTATTTT.

The chain has TRBV20-1 and TRBJ1-2; D unresolved. This CDR3 comprises 10 residues. V dropped 4 bases and J dropped 13 bases, with 13 bases sitting between them. Germline-derived CDR1 and CDR2 are DFQATT and SNEGSKA (reference sequence). The CDR3 reads CSATLMGVTF. In nucleotides, the CDR3 is TGCAGTGCTACCCTCATGGGCGTCACCTTC.

The chain combines TRBV20-1 with TRBJ2-1, with D uncertain. Trimming removed 4 bases at V and 8 bases at J, with 15 bases between. Germline V gene lookup returns CDR1 DFQATT and CDR2 SNEGSKA (reference sequence). This CDR3 spans 13 amino acids. CDR3 region: CSATRAPLDEQFF. The CDR3 nucleotides are TGCAGTGCTACACGGGCTCCCCTGGATGAGCAGTTCTTC.

The chain carries TRBV29-1 and TRBJ2-5; D call uncertain. Trimming cost V 4 bases and J 5 bases, with 14 bases left between them. The CDR3 covers 13 residues. Germline-derived CDR1 and CDR2 are SQVTM and ANQGSEA. Written as DNA, the CDR3 is TGCAGCGTTGTTCTATCGGCAAGGGAGACCCAGTACTTC. Its protein is CSVVLSARETQYF.

V gene TRBV20-1 combines with J gene TRBJ2-4; TRBD2 matches 11 bases. The ends lost 6 bases at V and 2 bases at J; junction bases unmatched: 6. This CDR3 comprises 15 residues. Germline CDR1 reads DFQATT; CDR2 reads SNEGSKA (reference sequence). CDR3 sequence (DNA): TGCAGTGCGGCTACTAGCGGGAGAACCAAAAACATTCAGTACTTC. This codes for CSAATSGRTKNIQYF.

This sequence joins TRBV19 and TRBJ2-2; D possibly corresponds to TRBD1 (6 bases). V gave up 8 bases and J gave up 0 bases, with 16 bases separating them. The CDR3 spans 16 residues. From germline, CDR1 is LNHDA and CDR2 SQIVND (reference sequence). The CDR3 DNA is TGTGCCAGTCGTCCACATGGACAGACGAACACCGGGGAGCTGTTTTTT. This gives the protein CASRPHGQTNTGELFF.

The gene calls are TRBV2 and TRBJ1-1; D is ambiguous. Between the trimmed V and J ends, which lost 4 bases and 5 bases, there was a span of 11 bases. This CDR3 spans 13 amino acids. The germline V gene has CDR1 SNHLY and CDR2 FYNNEI. The CDR3 sequence is CASSVRARTEAFF. The CDR3 bases are TGTGCCAGCAGTGTAAGGGCCCGGACTGAAGCTTTCTTT. The whole variable domain, filled in from reference TRBV2 and TRBJ1-1, reads EPEVTQTPSHQVTQMGQEVILRCVPISNHLYFYWYRQILGQKVEFLVSFYNNEISEKSEIFDDQFSVERPDGSNFTLKIRSTKLEDSAMYFCASSVRARTEAFFGQGTRLTVV.